This TCR beta chain was sequenced in a study of control samples from healthy donors and cancer patients (dated by TCRdb to 2018 to 2020). Receptors were amplified or captured by the immunoSEQ multiplex PCR assay. TCRdb mirrors the immuneACCESS table, restricted to in-frame sequences. Some clones are absent from its copies; in checked studies, under half trace to an unresolved V gene, and the reason for the others is unknown. The sample profile shows approximately 140,000 clones; roughly 92% of them were found once. Roughly 12% of the sample goes to the ten largest clones. A word on this clone: What this receptor recognizes is not known. No base-level quality is on record; no much larger clone is a single base apart.

Specimen: blood. This sequence originates from a young man in good health.

In nucleotide form, the sequence is TGTGCCAGCAGCCAAGGACAGGGGCTAGCGGGGCAGTACTTC. This codes for CASSQGQGLAGQYF. This sequence uses TRBV5-6 and TRBJ2-7; a tentative D match to TRBD1 spans 9 bases. V is shortened by 4 bases, J by 9 bases, and the region joining them spans 20 bases. The CDR3 runs 14 amino acids, cysteine and phenylalanine included. Just CDR3 DNA is preserved here, 42 bases in frame from base 1. From the germline V gene, CDR1 is SGHDT and CDR2 is YYEEEE.